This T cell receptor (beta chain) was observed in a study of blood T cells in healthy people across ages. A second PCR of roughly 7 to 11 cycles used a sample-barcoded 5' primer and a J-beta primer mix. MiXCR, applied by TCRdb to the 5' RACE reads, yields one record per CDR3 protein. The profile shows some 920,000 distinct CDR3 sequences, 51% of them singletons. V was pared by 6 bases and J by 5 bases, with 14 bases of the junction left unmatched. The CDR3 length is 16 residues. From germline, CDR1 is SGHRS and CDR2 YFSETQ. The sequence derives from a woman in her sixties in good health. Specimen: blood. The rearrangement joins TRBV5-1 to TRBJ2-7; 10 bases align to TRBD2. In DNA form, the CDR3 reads TGCGCCAGCACTACCGACTTAGCGGGAGGCGGTAACGAGCAGTACTTC. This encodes CASTTDLAGGGNEQYF.